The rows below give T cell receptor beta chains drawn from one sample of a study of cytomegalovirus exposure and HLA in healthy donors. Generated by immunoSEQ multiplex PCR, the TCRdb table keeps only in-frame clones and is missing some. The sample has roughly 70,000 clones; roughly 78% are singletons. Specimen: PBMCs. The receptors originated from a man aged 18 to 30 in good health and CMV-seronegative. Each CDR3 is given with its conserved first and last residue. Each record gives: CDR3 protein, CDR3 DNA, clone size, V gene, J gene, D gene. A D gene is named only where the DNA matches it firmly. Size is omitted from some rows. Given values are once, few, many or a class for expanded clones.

CDR3 protein: CASSQGPYEQYF
CDR3 DNA: TGTGCCAGCAGCCAGGGGCCCTACGAGCAGTACTTC
clone size: NA
V gene: TRBV7-9
J gene: TRBJ2-7
D gene: NA

CDR3 protein: CASSLDQLAGGPNEQFF
CDR3 DNA: TGTGCCAGCAGCTTAGATCAACTAGCGGGAGGGCCAAATGAGCAGTTCTTC
clone size: NA
V gene: TRBV11-2
J gene: TRBJ2-1
D gene: TRBD2

CDR3 protein: CASSGSTADTQYF
CDR3 DNA: TGTGCCAGCAGTGGGTCAACAGCAGATACGCAGTATTTT
clone size: NA
V gene: TRBV27
J gene: TRBJ2-3
D gene: NA

CDR3 protein: CSARGLNEQFF
CDR3 DNA: TGCAGTGCTAGAGGGCTTAATGAGCAGTTCTTC
clone size: NA
V gene: TRBV20-1
J gene: TRBJ2-1
D gene: NA

CDR3 protein: CASSLAGGTYNEQFF
CDR3 DNA: TGTGCCAGCAGTTTAGCGGGGGGAACCTACAATGAGCAGTTCTTC
clone size: NA
V gene: TRBV6-4
J gene: TRBJ2-1
D gene: TRBD2

CDR3 protein: CASSLRDVEAFF
CDR3 DNA: TGTGCCAGCAGCTTACGAGATGTTGAAGCTTTCTTT
clone size: NA
V gene: TRBV7-2
J gene: TRBJ1-1
D gene: NA

CDR3 protein: CASSDGRGGETQYF
CDR3 DNA: TGTGCCAGCAGTGACGGGAGAGGTGGAGAGACCCAGTACTTC
clone size: NA
V gene: TRBV2
J gene: TRBJ2-5
D gene: NA

CDR3 protein: CASSIFWGETYEQYF
CDR3 DNA: TGTGCCAGTAGTATCTTCTGGGGGGAAACCTACGAGCAGTACTTC
clone size: NA
V gene: TRBV19
J gene: TRBJ2-7
D gene: NA

CDR3 protein: CASSDHRTERNTEAFF
CDR3 DNA: TGTGCCAGCAGTGACCATCGGACAGAAAGAAACACTGAAGCTTTCTTT
clone size: NA
V gene: TRBV6-4
J gene: TRBJ1-1
D gene: NA

CDR3 protein: CASSRDRAVGGSQHF
CDR3 DNA: TGTGCCAGCAGTCGTGACAGGGCGGTTGGTGGGTCCCAGCATTTT
clone size: NA
V gene: TRBV28
J gene: TRBJ1-5
D gene: TRBD1

CDR3 protein: CASSLRDRGPGLSYEQYF
CDR3 DNA: TGCGCCAGCAGCTTGAGGGACAGGGGGCCCGGGTTGTCCTACGAGCAGTACTTC
clone size: NA
V gene: TRBV5-1
J gene: TRBJ2-7
D gene: TRBD1

CDR3 protein: CAISPTGETQYF
CDR3 DNA: TGTGCCATCAGTCCCACTGGAGAGACCCAGTACTTC
clone size: few
V gene: TRBV10-3
J gene: TRBJ2-5
D gene: NA

CDR3 protein: CATSRDSEGASYNEQFF
CDR3 DNA: TGTGCCACCAGCAGAGATTCGGAGGGGGCCTCCTACAATGAGCAGTTCTTC
clone size: NA
V gene: TRBV15
J gene: TRBJ2-1
D gene: NA

CDR3 protein: CAWSVWGGKPQHF
CDR3 DNA: TGTGCCTGGAGTGTATGGGGGGGCAAGCCCCAGCATTTT
clone size: NA
V gene: TRBV30
J gene: TRBJ1-5
D gene: NA

CDR3 protein: CASSLKLVLNFYNEQFF
CDR3 DNA: TGTGCCAGCAGCCTCAAATTAGTCTTAAACTTCTACAATGAGCAGTTCTTC
clone size: NA
V gene: TRBV5-5
J gene: TRBJ2-1
D gene: NA

CDR3 protein: CAISDSSSPKETQYF
CDR3 DNA: TGTGCCATCAGTGATTCTTCTAGTCCCAAAGAGACCCAGTACTTC
clone size: NA
V gene: TRBV10-3
J gene: TRBJ2-5
D gene: NA

CDR3 protein: CASSIGTLAPKADTQYF
CDR3 DNA: TGTGCCAGTAGTATAGGGACCCTAGCGCCAAAAGCAGATACGCAGTATTTT
clone size: NA
V gene: TRBV19
J gene: TRBJ2-3
D gene: NA

CDR3 protein: CASSFKPGEKLFF
CDR3 DNA: TGTGCCAGCAGCTTTAAGCCGGGTGAAAAACTGTTTTTT
clone size: NA
V gene: TRBV7-6
J gene: TRBJ1-4
D gene: NA

CDR3 protein: CASKTQGRGQPQHF
CDR3 DNA: TGTGCCAGCAAAACACAGGGGCGCGGGCAGCCCCAGCATTTT
clone size: few
V gene: TRBV21-1
J gene: TRBJ1-5
D gene: NA

CDR3 protein: CASSQDSTGDEKLFF
CDR3 DNA: TGCGCCAGCAGCCAAGATTCCACAGGGGACGAAAAACTGTTTTTT
clone size: NA
V gene: TRBV4-1
J gene: TRBJ1-4
D gene: TRBD1

CDR3 protein: CSAGTKDEQFF
CDR3 DNA: TGCAGTGCCGGGACTAAGGATGAGCAGTTCTTC
clone size: NA
V gene: TRBV20-1
J gene: TRBJ2-1
D gene: TRBD2

CDR3 protein: CASRDNSGNTIYF
CDR3 DNA: TGTGCCAGCAGGGACAACTCTGGAAACACCATATATTTT
clone size: NA
V gene: TRBV2
J gene: TRBJ1-3
D gene: NA